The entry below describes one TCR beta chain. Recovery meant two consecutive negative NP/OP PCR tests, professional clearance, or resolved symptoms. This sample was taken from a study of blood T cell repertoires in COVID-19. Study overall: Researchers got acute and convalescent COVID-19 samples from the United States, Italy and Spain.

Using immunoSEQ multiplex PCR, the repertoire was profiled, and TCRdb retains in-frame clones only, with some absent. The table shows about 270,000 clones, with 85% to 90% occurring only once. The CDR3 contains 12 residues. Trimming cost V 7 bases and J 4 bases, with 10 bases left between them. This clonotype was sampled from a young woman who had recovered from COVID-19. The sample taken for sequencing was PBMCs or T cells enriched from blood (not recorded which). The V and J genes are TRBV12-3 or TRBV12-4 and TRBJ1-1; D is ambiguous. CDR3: CASNLRSTEAFF. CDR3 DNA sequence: TGTGCCAGCAATCTTCGGTCCACTGAAGCTTTCTTT.